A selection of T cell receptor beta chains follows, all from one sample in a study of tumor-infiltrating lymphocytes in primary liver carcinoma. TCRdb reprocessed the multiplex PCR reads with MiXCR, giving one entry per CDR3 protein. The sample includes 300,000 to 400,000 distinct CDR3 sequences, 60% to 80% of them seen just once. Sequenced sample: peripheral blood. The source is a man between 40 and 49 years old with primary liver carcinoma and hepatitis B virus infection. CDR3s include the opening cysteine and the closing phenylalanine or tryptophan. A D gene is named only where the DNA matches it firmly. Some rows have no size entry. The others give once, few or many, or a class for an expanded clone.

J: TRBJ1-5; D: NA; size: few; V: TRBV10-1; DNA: TGCGCCAGCAGTGACGGACCCAATCAGCCCCAGCATTTT; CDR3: CASSDGPNQPQHF
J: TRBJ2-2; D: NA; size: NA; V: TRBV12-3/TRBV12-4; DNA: TGTGCCAGCAGACTATCGGGAGTTGCGACCGGGGAGCTGTTTTTT; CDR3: CASRLSGVATGELFF
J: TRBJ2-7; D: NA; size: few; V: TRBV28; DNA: TGTGCCAGCAGTTGGACAACCACCTACGAGCAGTACTTC; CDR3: CASSWTTTYEQYF
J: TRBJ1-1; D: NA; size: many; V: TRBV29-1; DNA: TGCAGCGTTGGGATTAAGAACACTGAAGCTTTCTTT; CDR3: CSVGIKNTEAFF
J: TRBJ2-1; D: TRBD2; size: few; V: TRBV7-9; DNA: TGTGCCAGCAGCTTCAGCGGGATTGGGTCCAATGAGCAGTTCTTC; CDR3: CASSFSGIGSNEQFF
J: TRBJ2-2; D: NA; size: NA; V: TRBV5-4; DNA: TGTGCCAGCGGCTTGGCCAGGAGGAACACCGGGGAGCTGTTTTTT; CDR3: CASGLARRNTGELFF
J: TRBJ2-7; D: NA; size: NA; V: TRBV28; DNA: TGTGCCAGCAGTTTTAGGGGGGTCAAGGGCTATGAGCAGTACTTC; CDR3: CASSFRGVKGYEQYF
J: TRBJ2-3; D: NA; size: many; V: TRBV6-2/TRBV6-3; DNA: TGTGCCAGCAGCCACTTACTAAACACAGATACGCAGTATTTT; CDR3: CASSHLLNTDTQYF
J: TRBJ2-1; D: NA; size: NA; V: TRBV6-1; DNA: TGTGCCAGCACCCCAGCAGGAGGCACCTACAATGGGCAGTTCTTC; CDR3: CASTPAGGTYNGQFF
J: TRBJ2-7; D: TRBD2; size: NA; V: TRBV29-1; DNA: TGCAGTGCCACCGTTGGGACTAGCGTCCACGAGGAGTACTTC; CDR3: CSATVGTSVHEEYF
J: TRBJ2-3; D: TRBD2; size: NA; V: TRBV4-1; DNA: TGCGCCAGCAGCCAAGCAGCTAGCGGAAACGAGGATACGAAGTATTTC; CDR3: CASSQAASGNEDTKYF
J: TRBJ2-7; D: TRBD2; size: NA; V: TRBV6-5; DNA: TGTGCCAGCAGTTACCGGAATAGCGGGATTAACTACGAGCAGTACTTC; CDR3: CASSYRNSGINYEQYF
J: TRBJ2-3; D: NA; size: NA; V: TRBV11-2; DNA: TGTGCCAGCAGCGTCATGAACCGACTAGATCGCACAGATATGCAGTATTTT; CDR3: CASSVMNRLDRTDMQYF
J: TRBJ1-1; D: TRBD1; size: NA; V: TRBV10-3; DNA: TGTGCCTTCAGTGCCAGGGGGAAAAACACTGAAGCTTTCTTT; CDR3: CAFSARGKNTEAFF
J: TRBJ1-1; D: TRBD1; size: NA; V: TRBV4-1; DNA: TGCCCCAGCAGACATGCTCAGGGGGTTTGGCAGGTGAACACTGAAGCTTTCTTT; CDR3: CPSRHAQGVWQVNTEAFF
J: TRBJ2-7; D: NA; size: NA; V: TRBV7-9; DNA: TGTGCCAGCAGCTTAGTCCAGGAGCAGTACTTC; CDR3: CASSLVQEQYF
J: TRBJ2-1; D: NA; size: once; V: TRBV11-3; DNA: TGTGCCAGCAGCTTAACGGTCCGAGGGGAGGACAATGAGCTGTTCTTC; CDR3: CASSLTVRGEDNELFF
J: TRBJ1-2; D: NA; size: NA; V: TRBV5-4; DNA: TGTACCAGCAGCTCCCCCCTCCTTAACTATGGCTACACCTTC; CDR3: CTSSSPLLNYGYTF
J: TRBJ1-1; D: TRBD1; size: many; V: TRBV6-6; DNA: TGTGCCAGCAGTCATGGGACAGCAGAAGCTTTCTTT; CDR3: CASSHGTAEAFF
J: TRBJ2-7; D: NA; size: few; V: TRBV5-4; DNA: TGTGCCAGCAGCCGGAGGCAGGGCTCCTACGAGCAGTACTTC; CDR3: CASSRRQGSYEQYF
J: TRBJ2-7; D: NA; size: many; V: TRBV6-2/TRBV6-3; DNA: TGTGCCAGCAGACAACAGGTAACCTACGAGCAGTACTTC; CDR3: CASRQQVTYEQYF
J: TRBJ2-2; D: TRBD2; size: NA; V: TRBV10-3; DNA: TGTGCCATCAGAGTAGCGGGAGGCACCGGGGTGCTGTTTTTT; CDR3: CAIRVAGGTGVLFF
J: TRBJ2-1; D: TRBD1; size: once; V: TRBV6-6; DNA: TGTGCCAGCAGTTTGGACAGGGGTAGCGGTGAGCAGTTCTTC; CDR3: CASSLDRGSGEQFF
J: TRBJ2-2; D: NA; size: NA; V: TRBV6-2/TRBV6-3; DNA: TGTGCCAGCAGTTACGAGGGGGTGCCCGGGGAGCTGTTTTTT; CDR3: CASSYEGVPGELFF
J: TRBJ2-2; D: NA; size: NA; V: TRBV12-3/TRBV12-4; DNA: TGTGCCAGCAGAACACTGGGGGGCACCGGGGAGCTGTTTTTT; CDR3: CASRTLGGTGELFF
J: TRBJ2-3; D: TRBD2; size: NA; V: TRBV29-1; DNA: TGCAGCGTCGTCAGGAGGCGGGAGGCCACAGATACGCAGTATTTT; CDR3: CSVVRRREATDTQYF
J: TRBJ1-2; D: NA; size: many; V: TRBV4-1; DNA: TGCGCCAGCAGCCCCCTGGCAAGGGGAGACTATGGCTACACCTTC; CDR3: CASSPLARGDYGYTF
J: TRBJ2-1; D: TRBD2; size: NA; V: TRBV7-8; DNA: TGTGCCAGCAGTCCGGGACTAGCGGTTCTGAATGAGCAGTTCTTC; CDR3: CASSPGLAVLNEQFF
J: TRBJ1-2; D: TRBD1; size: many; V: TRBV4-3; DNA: TGCGCCAGCAGCCAAGGCGGGGACAGGGTTGTCTATGGCTACACCTTC; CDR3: CASSQGGDRVVYGYTF
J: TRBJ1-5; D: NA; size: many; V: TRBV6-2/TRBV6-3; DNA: TGTGCCAGCGAATCAGACCAGGACTCTAGCAATCAGCCCCAGCATTTT; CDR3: CASESDQDSSNQPQHF
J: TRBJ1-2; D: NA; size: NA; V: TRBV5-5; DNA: TGTGCCAGCAGCTCGGGCACCGGCTATGGCCACACCTTC; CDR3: CASSSGTGYGHTF
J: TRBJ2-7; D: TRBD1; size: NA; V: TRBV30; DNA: TGTGCCTGGAGGGCACCGGGACAGGGGGCCTACGAGCAGTACTTC; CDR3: CAWRAPGQGAYEQYF
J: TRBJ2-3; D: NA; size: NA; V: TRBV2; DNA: TGTGCCAGCAGTGACGGGAACGCAGATACGCAGTATTTT; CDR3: CASSDGNADTQYF
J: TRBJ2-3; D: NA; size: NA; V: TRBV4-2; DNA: TGTGACAGCAGCCAAGGGGCAGGGGAACTCACAGGTACGCAGTATTTT; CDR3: CDSSQGAGELTGTQYF
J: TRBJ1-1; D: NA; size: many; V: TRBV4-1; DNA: TGCGCCAGCAGCCCCCCAGGTGGTGCTGAAGCTTTCTTT; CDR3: CASSPPGGAEAFF
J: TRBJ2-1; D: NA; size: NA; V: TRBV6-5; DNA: TGTGCCAACAGTCACTCCGCGGGGTGGGTGTCCTACAATGAGTGGTTCTTC; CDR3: CANSHSAGWVSYNEWFF
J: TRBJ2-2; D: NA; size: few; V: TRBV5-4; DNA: TGTGCCAGCAGCTTACAAGGGAACACCGGGGAGCTGTTTTTT; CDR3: CASSLQGNTGELFF
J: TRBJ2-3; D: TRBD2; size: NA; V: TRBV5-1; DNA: TGCGCCAGCACCACCCTTCTTGGAGGTTTCAGGGAGGGGTCAGATACGCAGTATTTT; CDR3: CASTTLLGGFREGSDTQYF
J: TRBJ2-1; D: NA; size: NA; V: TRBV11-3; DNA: TGTGCCAGCAGCTTAGATTTCGAGGGCAGAGACGAGCAGTTCTTC; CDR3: CASSLDFEGRDEQFF
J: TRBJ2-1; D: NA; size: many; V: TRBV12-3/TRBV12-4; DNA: TGTGCCAGCAGTTCCACACGTGGGGGCTCCTACAATGAGCAGTTCTTC; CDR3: CASSSTRGGSYNEQFF
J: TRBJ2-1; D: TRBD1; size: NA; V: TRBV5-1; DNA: TGCGCCAGCAGCTCCGGACAGGATGAGCAGTTCTTC; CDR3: CASSSGQDEQFF
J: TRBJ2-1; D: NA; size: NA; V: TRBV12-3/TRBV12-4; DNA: TGTGCCGGCAGTTTAACCGGCCGCCCCAATGAGCAGTTCTTC; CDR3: CAGSLTGRPNEQFF